Below, 28 T cell receptor beta chains from the same sample are listed, as sequenced in a study of CD8 T cells in Susac syndrome. The authors reverse transcribed about 0.5 to 1 ug RNA with random hexamers. TCRdb reanalysed the immunoSEQ multiplex PCR reads using MiXCR and keeps one entry per CDR3 protein. Among some 170,000 distinct CDR3 sequences listed, about 95% were seen once. Material: CD4+ T cells from PBMCs. The receptors were gathered from a human donor in good health.

This clonotype showed up just once. The rearrangement uses TRBV5-8 and TRBJ2-3; 10 bases fit TRBD1. The CDR3 runs to 15 residues. The germline gives CDR1 SGHTS, CDR2 YDEGEE. Germline trimming cut 6 bases from V and 1 base from J; bases unmatched to any gene: 5. As DNA, the CDR3 is TGTGCCAGCACCCTAGGGACAGGGGGCACAGATACGCAGTATTTT. It encodes CASTLGTGGTDTQYF. The variable domain in full, with the rest retrieved from reference TRBV5-8 and TRBJ2-3, is EAGVTQSPTHLIKTRGQQATLRCSPISGHTSVYWYQQALGLGLQFLLWYDEGEERNRGNFPPRFSGRQFPNYSSELNVNALELEDSALYLCASTLGTGGTDTQYFGPGTRLTVL.

The rearrangement uses TRBV29-1 and TRBJ2-3; 10 positions agree with TRBD2. V shed 7 bases, J shed 5 bases, and the junction held 6 bases outside the gene matches. The V gene's germline CDR1 is SQVTM and CDR2 ANQGSEA. This CDR3 region has 13 residues. The CDR3 DNA is TGCAGCGCCACTAGCGGGGAAAGAGATACGCAGTATTTT. Its protein product is CSATSGERDTQYF.

The rearrangement links TRBV12-3 or TRBV12-4 to TRBJ1-1; a possible D gene is TRBD1 (6 bases). This CDR3 comprises 13 residues. V gave up 2 bases and J gave up 3 bases, with 7 bases separating them. The CDR3 DNA reads as TGTGCCAGCAGTTTACGGACAGACACTGAAGCTTTCTTT. Translating gives CASSLRTDTEAFF.

The chain couples TRBV29-1 to TRBJ2-2; possible D gene TRBD1, 6 bases. CDR1 and CDR2 (germline): SQVTM, ANQGSEA. The CDR3 contains 12 residues. The V end lost 7 bases, the J end lost 3 bases, and 9 bases lay between the germline ends. CDR3 DNA sequence: TGCAGCGGTCGGACAGACACCGGGGAGCTGTTTTTT. Protein sequence: CSGRTDTGELFF.

J is TRBJ2-3 and V is TRBV12-3 or TRBV12-4, with 8 bases aligning to TRBD1. The CDR3 has 15 residues. J lost 6 bases, V lost 3 bases, and 8 bases had no gene match. The CDR3 DNA reads as TGTGCCAGCAGTTTCGTTAGACAGGGGTCGGATACGCAGTATTTT. Its translation is CASSFVRQGSDTQYF.

The chain recombines TRBV20-1 with TRBJ2-1; D may be TRBD1 or TRBD2 (6 bases each). The germline gives CDR1 DFQATT, CDR2 SNEGSKA (reference sequence). Trimming took off 4 bases at V and 10 bases at J, with 11 bases between the two ends. CDR3 size: 11 residues. CDR3 loop: CSAMRDIEQFF. In DNA, the CDR3 is TGCAGTGCTATGCGGGACATCGAGCAGTTCTTC.

The V gene is TRBV3-1, the J gene TRBJ2-3; a weak D match, TRBD2 (5 bases). The V end lost 1 base, the J end lost 6 bases, and 11 bases lay between the germline ends. CDR1 LGHDT and CDR2 YNNKEL come from the germline V gene (reference sequence). The CDR3 runs to 14 residues. The CDR3 DNA follows: TGTGCCAGCAGCCAAGGACTATCCTCGGATACGCAGTATTTT. Its protein product is CASSQGLSSDTQYF.

The rearrangement links TRBV15 to TRBJ2-7, with 9 bases fitting TRBD1. Germline CDR1 LNHNV, CDR2 YYDKDF (reference sequence). J lost 3 bases, V lost 3 bases, and 6 bases had no gene match. The CDR3 is 15 residues long. The CDR3 protein is CATSRSPGQGYEQYF. The CDR3 region has the DNA TGTGCCACCAGCAGGTCGCCGGGACAGGGCTACGAGCAGTACTTC.

This clonotype has just a few counts. One junction end does not reproduce the germline sequence, and a read error may be involved. The genes are TRBV18 and TRBJ2-1; TRBD1 matches at 9 bases. CDR1 KGHSH and CDR2 LQKENI come from the germline V gene. The CDR3 is made up of 14 amino acids. DNA for the CDR3: TGTGCCAGTTCACGGGACAGGGCCTACAATGAGCAGTTCTTC. It specifies CASSRDRAYNEQFF.

The chain combines TRBV28 with TRBJ2-2, with unresolved D. The V gene lost 5 bases and the J gene lost 7 bases, with 8 bases spanning the gap. The CDR3 has 12 residues. The germline V gene encodes CDR1 MDHEN and CDR2 SYDVKM. In DNA form, the CDR3 reads TGTGCCAGCAGTCCACATGGCGGGGAGCTGTTTTTT. Encoded protein: CASSPHGGELFF. The variable domain in full, with the rest retrieved from reference TRBV28 and TRBJ2-2, is DVKVTQSSRYLVKRTGEKVFLECVQDMDHENMFWYRQDPGLGLRLIYFSYDVKMKEKGDIPEGYSVSREKKERFSLILESASTNQTSMYLCASSPHGGELFFGEGSRLTVL.

The CDR3 protein is CSFGTYTEAFF. The CDR3 coding sequence is TGCAGCTTTGGGACGTACACTGAAGCTTTCTTT. This sequence joins TRBV29-1 and TRBJ1-1, with a tentative D call TRBD1 (5 bases). Germline CDR1 and CDR2: SQVTM and ANQGSEA. The CDR3 loop spans 11 amino acids. V lost 8 bases and J 3 bases, leaving 10 bases between the germline ends.

V gene TRBV7-9 combines with J gene TRBJ2-5, with 7 bases identical to TRBD2. CDR1 is SEHNR and CDR2 is FQNEAQ in the germline V gene (reference sequence). The ends lost 2 bases at V and 0 bases at J; junction bases unmatched: 15. CDR3 size: 19 residues. CDR3 residues: CASSLRAGLAEGYQETQYF. The CDR3, as DNA: TGTGCCAGCAGCTTAAGGGCCGGGCTAGCGGAGGGGTACCAAGAGACCCAGTACTTC. Full variable domain (remainder filled in from reference TRBV7-9 and TRBJ2-5): DTGVSQNPRHKITKRGQNVTFRCDPISEHNRLYWYRQTLGQGPEFLTYFQNEAQLEKSRLLSDRFSAERPKGSFSTLEIQRTEQGDSAMYLCASSLRAGLAEGYQETQYFGPGTRLLVL.

V is TRBV30 and J is TRBJ2-1; D is undetermined. The V and J ends lost 3 bases and 7 bases respectively, with 13 bases between them. In germline, CDR1 is GTSNPN, CDR2 SVGIG (reference sequence). This CDR3 is 13 amino acids long. The CDR3 loop is CAWSPWRENEQFF. In nucleotides, the CDR3 is TGTGCCTGGAGCCCCTGGCGAGAAAATGAGCAGTTCTTC.

This chain uses TRBV3-1 with TRBJ1-2, with 9 positions matching TRBD1. V lost 3 bases to trimming and J lost 3 bases; unmatched junction nucleotides: 5. CDR3 length: 15 residues. Germline V lookup: CDR1 LGHDT, CDR2 YNNKEL (reference sequence). CDR3 nucleotides: TGTGCCAGCAGCCAGGTGGGACAGGGAGACTATGGCTACACCTTC. Translated, it gives CASSQVGQGDYGYTF.

The CDR3 coding sequence is TGTGCCAGCAGGCAGCGACCAGATACGCAGTATTTT. Protein product: CASRQRPDTQYF. The V call is TRBV6-5, the J call TRBJ2-3; D unclear. The ends were cut back, 6 bases at V and 4 bases at J, with 8 bases in the middle. The CDR3 covers 12 residues. Germline loops: CDR1 MNHEY, CDR2 SVGAGI.

V and J are TRBV7-2 and TRBJ1-2; 7 bases map to TRBD1. Looked up from germline, CDR1 is SGHTA and CDR2 is FQGNSA. After removal of 5 bases from V and 4 bases from J, the junction contained 10 bases not matched to a gene. This CDR3 comprises 15 residues. For the CDR3, the DNA is TGTGCCAGCAGCCCCCACGGACAGGTCATCTATGGCTACACCTTC. This sequence encodes CASSPHGQVIYGYTF.

The rearrangement links TRBV2 to TRBJ2-3; the D is unclear. CDR3 length: 15 residues. Germline-derived CDR1 and CDR2 are SNHLY and FYNNEI. Deletions cut 3 bases from V and 0 bases from J, with 10 bases between. CDR3 in amino acids: CASSEGPASTDTQYF. The DNA for the CDR3 is TGTGCCAGCAGTGAGGGTCCTGCTAGCACAGATACGCAGTATTTT.

The chain links TRBV30 to TRBJ1-1; D call uncertain. Germline CDR1 GTSNPN, CDR2 SVGIG (reference sequence). This CDR3 spans 13 amino acids. Trimming shortened V by 2 bases and J by 4 bases, and 11 bases separated the two germline ends. The CDR3 DNA reads TGTGCCTGGAGTCCACGGGGTGCCACTGAAGCTTTCTTT. Protein sequence: CAWSPRGATEAFF.

The CDR3 is CASSGGYTF. The DNA for the CDR3 is TGTGCCAGCAGTGGTGGCTACACCTTC. The rearrangement links TRBV6-4 to TRBJ1-2, with unresolved D. This CDR3 is built from 9 residues. CDR1 and CDR2 (germline): MRHNA, SNTAGT. V was trimmed by 4 bases and J by 7 bases, leaving 1 base between them.

V gene TRBV3-1 combines with J gene TRBJ1-3; D gene uncertain. Germline V gives CDR1 LGHDT, CDR2 YNNKEL (reference sequence). The CDR3 contains 16 residues. V lost 6 bases and J 0 bases, leaving 15 bases between the germline ends. The CDR3 protein is CASSRSTRSSGNTIYF. CDR3 DNA sequence: TGTGCCAGCAGTCGATCGACCCGGAGCTCTGGAAACACCATATATTTT.

The CDR3 spells CAWRQETPDTQYF. CDR3 sequence (DNA): TGTGCCTGGAGACAGGAGACCCCAGATACGCAGTATTTT. J is TRBJ2-3 and V is TRBV30; TRBD1 might be the D (5 bases). This CDR3 contains 13 residues. Germline V gene lookup returns CDR1 GTSNPN and CDR2 SVGIG (reference sequence). V lost 3 bases and J lost 4, with 11 bases in between.

The V call is TRBV3-1, the J call TRBJ2-7; TRBD1 matches 8 bases. V lost 4 bases, J lost 4 bases, and 6 bases stayed unmatched. The CDR3 is 14 amino acids. CDR1 and CDR2 (germline): LGHDT, YNNKEL (reference sequence). In nucleotides, the CDR3 is TGTGCCAGCAGCCTTCCGGGACAGGAGTACGAGCAGTACTTC. Residues: CASSLPGQEYEQYF.

This chain joins TRBV20-1 and TRBJ2-7; 7 nucleotides match TRBD2. The CDR3 consists of 15 residues. Germline CDR1 is DFQATT and CDR2 is SNEGSKA (reference sequence). Trimming at V came to 3 bases and at J to 2 bases, leaving 10 bases not matched to a gene. The CDR3 DNA follows: TGCAGTGCTAGCAAGCCTAGCGGCGGTGCCTACGAGCAGTACTTC. Its translation is CSASKPSGGAYEQYF.

The chain couples TRBV7-9 to TRBJ2-2, with D maybe TRBD2 (5 bases). The V end was cut by 1 base, the J end by 3 bases, with 9 bases between. Per germline, CDR1 SEHNR and CDR2 FQNEAQ (reference sequence). CDR3 length: 15 amino acids. CDR3 region: CASSLGVGDTGELFF. Here the CDR3 DNA reads TGTGCCAGCAGCTTAGGTGTGGGAGACACCGGGGAGCTGTTTTTT.

The chain is built from TRBV4-2 and TRBJ2-5; D possibly uses TRBD1 or TRBD2 (6 bases each). CDR1 is LGHNA and CDR2 is YNFKEQ in the germline V gene. Trimming cost V 0 bases and J 4 bases, with 15 bases left between them. This CDR3 is built from 16 residues. CDR3 loop: CASSQEGGGLGETQYF. CDR3 DNA: TGTGCCAGCAGCCAAGAAGGGGGAGGTCTAGGAGAGACCCAGTACTTC.

The V and J genes are TRBV5-1 and TRBJ2-2; 9 bases match TRBD1. This CDR3 has 15 amino acids. V was pared by 5 bases and J by 5 bases, with 7 bases of the junction left unmatched. Germline V lookup: CDR1 SGHRS, CDR2 YFSETQ. CDR3 sequence (DNA): TGCGCCAGCAGACAACAGGGGGCTGGAACCGGGGAGCTGTTTTTT. It specifies CASRQQGAGTGELFF.

This chain connects TRBV12-3 or TRBV12-4 to TRBJ2-7; either TRBD1 or TRBD2 may fit D (5 bases each). The CDR3 length is 19 residues. Between the trimmed V and J ends, which lost 4 bases and 7 bases, there was a span of 32 bases. CDR3 DNA sequence: TGTGCCAGCAGTTCCCGCTACTTTCTAACAACCGGGACCGTGGGGGAGCAGTACTTC. It translates to CASSSRYFLTTGTVGEQYF.

This clonotype turned up a few times. The chain links TRBV19 to TRBJ2-1; no clear D. Trimming removed 4 bases at V and 2 bases at J, with 0 bases between. Per the germline V gene, CDR1 is LNHDA and CDR2 is SQIVND (reference sequence). This CDR3 comprises 11 residues. This chain's CDR3 is CASSTYNEQFF. CDR3 DNA sequence: TGTGCCAGTAGTACCTACAATGAGCAGTTCTTC.